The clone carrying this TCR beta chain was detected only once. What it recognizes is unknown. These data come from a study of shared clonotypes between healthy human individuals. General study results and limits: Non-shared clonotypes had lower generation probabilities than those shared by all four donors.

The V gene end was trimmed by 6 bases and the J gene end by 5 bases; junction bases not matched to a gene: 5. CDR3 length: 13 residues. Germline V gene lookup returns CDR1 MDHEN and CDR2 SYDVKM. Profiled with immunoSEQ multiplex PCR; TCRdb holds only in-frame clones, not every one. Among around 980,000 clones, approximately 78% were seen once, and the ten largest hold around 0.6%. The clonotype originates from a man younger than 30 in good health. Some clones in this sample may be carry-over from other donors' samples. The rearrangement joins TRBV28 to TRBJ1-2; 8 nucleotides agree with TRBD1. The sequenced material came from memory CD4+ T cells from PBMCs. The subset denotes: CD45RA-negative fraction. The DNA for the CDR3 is TGTGCCAGCAGCCCGGGACAGGTGTATGGCTACACCTTC. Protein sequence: CASSPGQVYGYTF.